This TCR beta chain stems from a study of Ad26.COV2.S vaccination and SARS-CoV-2 variants. Study at large: In the COV1001 trial, the donor was in the Ad26.COV2.S arm.

Treatment defined: 19 received Ad26.COV2.S at low or high dose, single or two shots; several received placebo; per-sample allocation not given. Specimen acquisition occurred on day 63 following the initial vaccine or placebo injection. The sample came from a Boston adult aged 18-55 years. The data were produced by immunoSEQ multiplex PCR, yet TCRdb's version contains in-frame clones alone and is incomplete. The sample has 300,000 to 500,000 clones, more than 85% seen once. Trimming cost V 3 bases and J 5 bases; bases outside gene matches: 8. Germline loops: CDR1 SGHDT, CDR2 YYEEEE. The CDR3 consists of 15 residues.

The source is a person aged 18-60 years who received the Ad26.COV2.S COVID-19 vaccine or a placebo. Source: peripheral blood, taken in a trial of Ad26.COV2.S vaccine versus placebo. The chain recombines TRBV5-6 with TRBJ2-5, with 9 bases that match TRBD2. In DNA form, the CDR3 reads TGTGCCAGCAGCTCCCGCGGGGGGGCTGGGGAGACCCAGTACTTC. It yields the protein CASSSRGGAGETQYF.